This T cell receptor (beta chain) was captured by sequencing in a study of CXCR3-negative and CXCR3-positive naive CD8 T cells. Study context: Across all libraries, TRB reads numbered roughly 150 million, with about 1.5 +/- 0.3 million in each library. Regarding the study as a whole: Memory CD8+ cells had much lower diversity, and both naive subsets had comparably high diversity. Naive cells that were CXCR3-positive had more hydrophobic TRB CDR3s (compared with CXCR3-negative naive cells). For naive cells, CXCR3-negative and CXCR3-positive subsets had similar TRBV-TRBJ usage; for memory cells, usage differed.

Of note for this clonotype: The antigen is not known.

300,000 cells per CD8+ T cell subset were flow-sorted in triplicate. The libraries of TRB cDNA were prepared using 5' RACE with UMI labels. From its re-call of the 5' RACE reads, TCRdb lists each CDR3 protein once, without DNA. This table holds roughly 61,000 distinct CDR3 sequences. The sample was naive CXCR3+ CD8+ T cells from blood. Subset specified: CD45RO-CCR7+CD27+CD95- naive CD8+ T cells expressing CXCR3 (TNR3+). This TCR was sampled from a human donor in good health. Some clones in this sample may be carry-over from other donors' samples.

CDR3 protein: CAISDGQGSNQPQHF. V gene TRBV10-3 combines with J gene TRBJ1-5; TCRdb's D call, TRBD1, is unchecked because there is no DNA. The CDR3 extends over 15 amino acids. Germline CDR1 reads ENHRY; CDR2 reads SYGVKD.